This T cell receptor (beta chain) was identified during a study of blood T cell repertoires in COVID-19. Overall study context: The samples span acute and convalescent COVID-19 from the United States, Italy and Spain. PBMCs, B-cell-depleted T cells, or T cells were the source of the cDNA or gDNA that made up the material.

Authors' data handling: Amplified reference gene primers provided the basis for estimating nucleated cell counts. Repertoires were generated with immunoSEQ multiplex PCR, while TCRdb's copy carries only in-frame clones and drops some. That table furnishes V, J and clone size, whereas the DNA furnished D and trimming. The sample lists roughly 380,000 clones; 89% were seen once. Seattle researchers signed up patients amid active infection and tracked them longitudinally. The sample consisted of peripheral blood. This receptor was taken from a middle-aged woman with COVID-19, enrolled during active disease.

CDR3 in DNA: TGTGCCAGCAGTGGGGCCCGGTGGGAAAAACTGTTTTTT. This codes for CASSGARWEKLFF. V gene TRBV12-3 or TRBV12-4 combines with J gene TRBJ1-4; tentatively, D is TRBD1 (5 bases). Between the trimmed V and J ends, which lost 5 bases and 8 bases, there was a span of 12 bases. CDR3 length: 13 residues.